Below, one TCR beta chain is given with its context. Its antigen is not known. Primers for the PCR totalled 60 Vbeta and 13 Jbeta. Measured with immunoSEQ multiplex PCR; TCRdb has only the in-frame clones, and not every one. The data contain about 140,000 clones, approximately 82% of them singletons. This entry comes from a study of cytomegalovirus exposure and HLA in healthy donors. The CDR3 consists of 15 residues. Germline V gene lookup returns CDR1 LNHDA and CDR2 SQIVND (reference sequence). J gave up 0 bases and V 8 bases, and 8 bases lay outside the gene matches. Study observations and caveats: Earlier analysis found most TCR beta V segments productive about 90% or about 30% of the time. Among TCR beta chains, those listed as cytomegalovirus-associated numbered approximately 150. In a later analysis, at a false discovery rate of 0.05, roughly 17,000 TCR beta sequences matched HLA alleles. Within the data, a cluster of highly shared sequence variants was likely a sequencing artifact.

V gene TRBV19 combines with J gene TRBJ1-1, with 8 bases fitting TRBD1. The sequence came from a woman aged 55-69 years in good health and CMV-seropositive. The source material was PBMCs. In DNA, the CDR3 is TGTGCCAGTCAAGACAGGGGCGACATGAACACTGAAGCTTTCTTT. It encodes CASQDRGDMNTEAFF.